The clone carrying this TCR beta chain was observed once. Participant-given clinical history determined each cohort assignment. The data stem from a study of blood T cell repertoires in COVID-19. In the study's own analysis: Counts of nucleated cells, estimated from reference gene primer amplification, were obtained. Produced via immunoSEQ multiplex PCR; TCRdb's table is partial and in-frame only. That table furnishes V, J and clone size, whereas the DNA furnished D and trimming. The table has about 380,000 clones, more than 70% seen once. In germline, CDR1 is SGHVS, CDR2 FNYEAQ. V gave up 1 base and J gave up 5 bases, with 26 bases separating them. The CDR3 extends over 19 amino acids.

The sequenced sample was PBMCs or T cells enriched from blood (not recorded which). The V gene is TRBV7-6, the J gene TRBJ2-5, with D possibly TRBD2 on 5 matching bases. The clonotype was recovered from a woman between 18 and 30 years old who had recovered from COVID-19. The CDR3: CASSLDLRRGSAPGETQYF. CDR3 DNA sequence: TGTGCCAGCAGCTTAGATTTAAGGCGAGGATCGGCCCCGGGGGAGACCCAGTACTTC.